This is a list of T cell receptor beta chains from one sample in a study of cytomegalovirus exposure and HLA in healthy donors. Method: immunoSEQ multiplex PCR; TCRdb's copy keeps in-frame clones and lacks some. The repertoire includes 90,000 to 110,000 clones, roughly four fifths of them detected once, and under 1.5% sits in the top ten. Sample: PBMCs. The receptor set was obtained from a man aged 35-49 years in good health and CMV-seronegative. CDR3s include the opening cysteine and the closing phenylalanine or tryptophan. The D gene is left open where the match is weak. Clone size is stated in some rows and not others, as once, few, many or a class when expanded.

clone_size | j_call | v_call | cdr3_length | d_call | cdr3_aa | cdr3_nt
. | TRBJ2-7 | TRBV6-5 | 15 | TRBD1 | CASSYAGQGLDEQYF | TGTGCCAGCAGTTACGCAGGACAGGGGCTCGACGAGCAGTACTTC
. | TRBJ2-5 | TRBV5-1 | 16 | TRBD2 | CASSLGGTSGQETQYF | TGCGCCAGCAGCCTCGGGGGGACTAGCGGGCAAGAGACCCAGTACTTC
. | TRBJ2-1 | TRBV7-8 | 17 | TRBD1 | CASSAGQGLRSYNEQFF | TGTGCCAGCAGCGCAGGACAGGGGTTGAGATCCTACAATGAGCAGTTCTTC
. | TRBJ1-5 | TRBV2 | 17 | TRBD1 | CASRVGQGRPGNQPQHF | TGTGCCAGCAGGGTAGGACAGGGCAGACCTGGCAATCAGCCCCAGCATTTT
. | TRBJ2-3 | TRBV6-5 | 16 | . | CASSYSPGTSTDTQYF | TGTGCCAGCAGTTACTCCCCCGGTACGAGCACAGATACGCAGTATTTT
once | TRBJ2-7 | TRBV6-5 | 15 | TRBD1 | CASSWGQGAPHEQYF | TGTGCCAGCAGTTGGGGACAGGGGGCCCCCCACGAGCAGTACTTC
. | TRBJ2-1 | TRBV7-9 | 12 | . | CASSSVELEQFF | TGTGCCAGCAGCTCCGTTGAGTTAGAGCAGTTCTTC
few | TRBJ2-5 | TRBV5-1 | 18 | . | CASSLVWSRGKGQETQYF | TGCGCCAGCAGCTTGGTTTGGTCAAGGGGTAAAGGGCAAGAGACCCAGTACTTC
. | TRBJ2-3 | TRBV7-6 | 17 | TRBD1 | CASSTRLRDRIADTQYF | TGTGCCAGCAGCACCCGACTCCGGGACAGAATTGCAGATACGCAGTATTTT
. | TRBJ2-1 | TRBV12-5 | 13 | . | CASARQSYNEQFF | TGTGCTAGTGCGCGACAGTCTTACAATGAGCAGTTCTTC
once | TRBJ1-1 | TRBV7-9 | 16 | TRBD1 | CASSPRQGASGAEAFF | TGTGCCAGCAGCCCCCGACAGGGGGCGAGCGGCGCTGAAGCTTTCTTT
. | TRBJ1-4 | TRBV19 | 16 | TRBD1 | CASSMRQGQGNEKLFF | TGTGCCAGTAGTATGCGACAGGGACAGGGGAATGAAAAACTGTTTTTT
. | TRBJ2-1 | TRBV11-3 | 14 | TRBD2 | CASRTSGGGGEQFF | TGTGCCAGCAGGACTAGCGGGGGGGGAGGTGAGCAGTTCTTC
. | TRBJ2-6 | TRBV15 | 17 | TRBD1 | CATSPRQGQYGANVLTF | TGTGCCACCAGTCCCCGACAGGGTCAATACGGGGCCAACGTCCTGACTTTC
. | TRBJ2-5 | TRBV7-8 | 15 | . | CASSFAKGRAETQYF | TGTGCCAGCAGCTTTGCTAAAGGGCGGGCCGAGACCCAGTACTTC
. | TRBJ1-4 | TRBV4-1 | 19 | TRBD1 | CASSQDLGQTFITNEKLFF | TGCGCCAGCAGCCAAGATTTGGGACAGACGTTTATTACGAATGAAAAACTGTTTTTT